A selection of T cell receptor beta chains follows, all from one sample in a study of blood T cell repertoires in COVID-19. Clones were read by immunoSEQ multiplex PCR, and TCRdb kept only the in-frame ones, dropping some. This repertoire shows 150,000 to 200,000 clones, 92% found once; its top ten account for roughly 4.8%. The material sequenced was peripheral blood. The receptors come from a man aged 25-45 years with COVID-19, enrolled during active disease. Each CDR3 is given with its conserved first and last residue.

>TRBJ2-7|TRBV19
CASSIGTGSLYEQYF
>TRBJ2-2|TRBV24-1
CATSDRQGNTGELFF
>TRBJ2-7|TRBV7-2
CASRGGKSTYEQYF
>TRBJ2-7|TRBV3-1/TRBV3-2
CASSPRSPYEQYF
>TRBJ2-2|TRBV7-8
CASSSRILNIRAGPNTGELFF
>TRBJ2-7|TRBV28
CASSYRTDSYEQYF
>TRBJ2-7|TRBV7-9
CASSFDAAGYYEQYF
>TRBJ2-7|TRBV2
CATPGLADDPYEQYF
>TRBJ1-1|TRBV5-1
CASSLGTTGNRAEAFF
>TRBJ1-4|TRBV5-5
CASSPDRTLNEKLFF
>TRBJ2-1|TRBV27
CASSPQRKNEQFF
>TRBJ1-2|TRBV9
CASSGGDNYGYTF
>TRBJ2-7|TRBV6-2/TRBV6-3
CASSSRDRVSYEQYF
>TRBJ2-3|TRBV24-1
CATSDGLAGGGDTQYF
>TRBJ2-7|TRBV5-1
CASSPRTGSSYEQYF